This TCR beta chain was identified in a study of T cell changes during pregnancy in multiple sclerosis (dated by TCRdb to between 2019 and 2020). Some background on the complete study: In women with multiple sclerosis, the researchers looked at how the T cell repertoire shifted as pregnancy progressed.

This clone has more than one count but fewer than ten. The antigen it recognizes is unknown. It has no much larger one-base neighbor in the sample; base qualities were not kept. V gives up 5 bases and J gives up 5 bases, and the segment between their germline ends measures 12 bases. Looking up the germline V gene yields CDR1 WSHSY and CDR2 SAAADI. Including the terminal cysteine and phenylalanine, the CDR3 comprises 13 residues. Just CDR3 DNA is preserved here, 39 bases in frame from base 1. Libraries came from the immunoSEQ multiplex PCR assay. TCRdb limited this immuneACCESS table to in-frame rearrangements with V and J called. A share of clones is missing; checked studies link under half to unresolved V genes, and the rest is unexplained. Present in this sample are more than 65,000 clones, less than 90% of which were seen just once. The top ten hold 3% to 3.5% of the sample.

The sample was peripheral blood, taken before pregnancy. The rearranged chain carries TRBV10-2 and TRBJ1-1; no D gene can be assigned with confidence. This clonotype was obtained from a female donor with multiple sclerosis, enrolled in a pregnancy study. The nucleotide sequence is given as TGCGCCAGCAGTCTCTCCGGGGAAACTGAAGCTTTCTTT. It translates as CASSLSGETEAFF.